The sequence of this T cell receptor beta chain was determined in a study of T cell responses to AZD1222 COVID-19 vaccine. Per the germline V gene, CDR1 is LGHDT and CDR2 is YNNKEL (reference sequence). Between the trimmed V and J ends, which lost 1 base and 10 bases, there was a span of 11 bases. This CDR3 is 14 amino acids long. Concerning this clone: Antigen specificity is unknown.

TCRdb's copy holds only in-frame clones and misses some; the assay was immunoSEQ multiplex PCR. The sample includes some 120,000 clones, around 83% seen only once; the top ten take approximately 26%. Study-wide results and limits: Clonal diversity may have been underestimated, and the donors were mostly white British, with more females than males. Repertoire sampling occurred only after the peak T cell response. Spike regions recognized by vaccine-associated CD4 TCRs spanned the protein, led by 160-218 and 743-854. Spike-specific TCR breadth and depth went up after people got two AZD1222 doses.

This sequence was found in an adult who received the AZD1222 COVID-19 vaccine. V is TRBV3-1 (or the pseudogene TRBV3-2) and J is TRBJ1-6; D unclear. Sequencing was performed on peripheral blood, taken 28 days after the second AZD1222 dose. CDR3 sequence: CASSQVGLQSPLHF. In nucleotides, the CDR3 is TGTGCCAGCAGCCAAGTCGGACTGCAGTCACCCCTCCACTTT.